This entry lists 8 T cell receptor beta chains sequenced from one sample in a study of patients and donors after allogeneic stem cell transplantation (TCRdb year 2020). Library creation used RT-PCR. Reads for this sample came from a NextSeq 550. Clones were called with MiXCR by TCRdb after fastp trimmed the public reads at Q25, and only in-frame beta chains were retained. Rows merge per CDR3 protein into single entries with the most common DNA and genes. Across this sample there are about a million distinct CDR3 sequences, with over 15% seen only once. The ten largest clones represent roughly 6.4% of the sample. The material sequenced was blood, either unsorted or a sorted T cell fraction (not recorded which). The source is a human donor who was either an allogeneic HSCT recipient or a stem cell or donor lymphocyte infusion donor (not recorded which). It is not recorded whose cells these are; they may come from a transplant donor.

The genes are TRBV9 and TRBJ2-1; D ambiguous. Trimming removed 5 bases at V and 0 bases at J, with 12 bases between. From germline, CDR1 is SGDLS and CDR2 YYNGEE. CDR3 length: 15 residues. CDR3 coding DNA: TGTGCCAGCAGTGCCCGGCTGAGCTCCTACAATGAGCAGTTCTTC. Translated: CASSARLSSYNEQFF.

This clonotype was observed a few times. The rearrangement uses TRBV12-3 or TRBV12-4 and TRBJ2-3; TRBD2 matches 13 bases. The V segment lost 4 bases and the J segment 2 bases; nucleotides outside the gene matches: 6. The CDR3 length is 17 residues. The CDR3 region has the DNA TGTGCCAGCAGTTCCGGGACTAGCGGGGTAGACACAGATACGCAGTATTTT. It codes for CASSSGTSGVDTDTQYF.

This sequence joins TRBV7-3 and TRBJ2-1, with 13 bases lining up with TRBD2. The CDR3 length is 15 residues. Losses at the gene ends were 5 bases for V and 6 bases for J; bases not matched to a gene: 4. Per germline, CDR1 SGHTA and CDR2 FQGTGA. CDR3 sequence: CASSLRTSGGNEQFF. The CDR3 nucleotides read TGTGCCAGCAGCCTAAGGACTAGCGGGGGCAATGAGCAGTTCTTC.

The chain joins TRBV7-2 to TRBJ2-5, with TRBD2 matching over 11 bases. Germline assignment: CDR1 SGHTA and CDR2 FQGNSA. The CDR3 spans 14 residues. After removal of 5 bases from V and 4 bases from J, the junction contained 3 bases not matched to a gene. The CDR3 reads CASSLSGGVETQYF. The CDR3 DNA reads as TGTGCCAGCAGCCTTAGCGGGGGGGTAGAGACCCAGTACTTC.

This clonotype was picked up many times. This sequence joins TRBV5-1 and TRBJ2-7, with a tentative D call TRBD1 (5 bases). CDR1 and CDR2 from the germline V gene are SGHRS and YFSETQ. The CDR3 totals 15 residues. The ends were cut back, 6 bases at V and 4 bases at J, with 20 bases in the middle. DNA for the CDR3: TGCGCCAGCACTCCCACGACAGTACCCCCGTACGAGCAGTACTTC. It specifies CASTPTTVPPYEQYF.

The V gene is TRBV6-5, the J gene TRBJ2-5, with 14 positions matching TRBD2. With 0 bases clipped from V and 5 bases from J, the junction kept 5 bases outside the gene matches. Germline CDR1 and CDR2: MNHEY and SVGAGI. The length of the CDR3 is 17 residues. CDR3 protein: CASSYSTSGRAGETQYF. The CDR3 bases are TGTGCCAGCAGTTACTCGACTAGCGGGAGGGCCGGCGAGACCCAGTACTTC.

The gene calls are TRBV5-1 and TRBJ1-4; D gene unclear. The CDR3 runs 14 residues. Germline V CDR1 and CDR2: SGHRS, YFSETQ. V gave up 1 base and J gave up 3 bases, with 7 bases separating them. The CDR3, as DNA: TGCGCCAGCAGCTTGTACAGTCCTAATGAAAAACTGTTTTTT. Amino acid sequence: CASSLYSPNEKLFF.

The table lists this clonotype with a few counts. The chain is built from TRBV29-1 and TRBJ2-1; perhaps TRBD1 as D (6 bases). The V gene's germline CDR1 is SQVTM and CDR2 ANQGSEA. Trimming shortened V by 4 bases and J by 8 bases, and 12 bases separated the two germline ends. This CDR3 region has 12 residues. In nucleotides, the CDR3 is TGCAGCGTTGGGACCACAGGGTATGAGCAGTTCTTC. The encoded protein is CSVGTTGYEQFF.